This TCR beta chain was captured by sequencing in a study of blood T cell repertoires in COVID-19. The overall study: Whether acute or convalescent, the COVID-19 samples came from the United States, Italy and Spain. T cells, B-cell-depleted T cells, or PBMCs supplied cDNA or gDNA.

Methods used by the authors: Estimation of nucleated cell counts was performed using reference gene primer amplification. The assay was immunoSEQ multiplex PCR, and TCRdb's table has in-frame clones only and misses some. V, J and clone size were drawn from that table, and D and trimming were deduced from the DNA. The table shows about 90,000 clones, with approximately 90% occurring only once. V trimming: 3 bases; J trimming: 7 bases; junction bases outside the gene matches: 12. CDR1 and CDR2 from the germline V gene are SNHLY and FYNNEI. The CDR3 is 17 residues long. The source is a human donor with active COVID-19. The donor label of this sample is uncertain. The sequenced sample consisted of peripheral blood. The chain uses TRBV2 and TRBJ1-4; 9 nucleotides align to TRBD1. The CDR3 protein is CASSDRGRGQGGEKLFF. In DNA form, the CDR3 reads TGTGCCAGCAGTGACAGGGGGAGGGGACAGGGCGGTGAAAAACTGTTTTTT.